This T cell receptor beta chain was sequenced in a study of shared clonotypes between healthy human individuals. The protocol was immunoSEQ multiplex PCR, while the TCRdb copy is restricted to in-frame clones and leaves out a portion. The sample lists approximately 2,200,000 clones, just over 90% occurring once. The V gene lost 0 bases and the J gene lost 3 bases, with 12 bases spanning the gap. Germline CDR1 reads MNHEY; CDR2 reads SMNVEV (reference sequence). The CDR3 has 15 amino acids. Overall study findings and caveats: Donors were few, which limited the genetic and exposure-history diversity represented.

Naive-designated CD8 cells lacked CD45RO, were positively enriched for CCR7, and omitted terminally differentiated effector memory CD45RA+ cells. Note on this clone: Its target is unknown.

V is TRBV27 and J is TRBJ2-7; D may correspond to TRBD1 or TRBD2 (5 bases each). The receptor was isolated from a man younger than 35 in good health. Some clones in this sample may be carry-over from other donors' samples. Material: naive CD8+ T cells from PBMCs. CDR3 nucleotides: TGTGCCAGCAGTTTATCGGGGGTAGGGGTCTACGAGCAGTACTTC. It yields the protein CASSLSGVGVYEQYF.